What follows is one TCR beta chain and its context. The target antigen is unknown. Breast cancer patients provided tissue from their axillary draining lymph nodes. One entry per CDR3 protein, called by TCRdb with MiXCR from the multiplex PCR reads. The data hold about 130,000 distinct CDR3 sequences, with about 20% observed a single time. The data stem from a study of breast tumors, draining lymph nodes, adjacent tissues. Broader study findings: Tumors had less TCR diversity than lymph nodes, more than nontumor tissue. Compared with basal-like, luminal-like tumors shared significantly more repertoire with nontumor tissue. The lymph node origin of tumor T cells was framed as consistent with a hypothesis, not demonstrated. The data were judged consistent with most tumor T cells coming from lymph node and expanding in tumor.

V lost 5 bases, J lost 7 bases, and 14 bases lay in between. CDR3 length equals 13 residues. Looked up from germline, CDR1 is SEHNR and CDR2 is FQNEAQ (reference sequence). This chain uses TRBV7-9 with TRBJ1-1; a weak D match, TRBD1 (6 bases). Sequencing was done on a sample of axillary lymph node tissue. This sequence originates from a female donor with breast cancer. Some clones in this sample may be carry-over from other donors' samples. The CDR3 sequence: CASSPGGLSEAFF. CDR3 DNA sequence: TGTGCCAGCAGCCCTGGGGGGCTAAGTGAAGCTTTCTTT. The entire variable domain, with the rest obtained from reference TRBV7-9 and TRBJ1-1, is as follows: DTGVSQNPRHKITKRGQNVTFRCDPISEHNRLYWYRQTLGQGPEFLTYFQNEAQLEKSRLLSDRFSAERPKGSFSTLEIQRTEQGDSAMYLCASSPGGLSEAFFGQGTRLTVV.